This T cell receptor (beta chain) was found in a study of identical twins. Study-wide findings and caveats: Because invariant MAIT and iNKT cells could be present, zero-insertion analyses could be partly confounded. Fewer insertions marked abundant cord blood beta clonotypes; young adult naive trended weakly, memory not at all.

Notes on this clonotype: Its specificity is unknown.

Trimming took 3 bases from V and 8 from J; bases not matched to a gene: 7. Per the germline V gene, CDR1 is SEHNR and CDR2 is FQNEAQ (reference sequence). This CDR3 spans 15 amino acids. The donor group consisted entirely of healthy Caucasians. TCRdb fed the 5' RACE reads into MiXCR, producing one record per CDR3 protein. The data show 400,000 to 600,000 distinct CDR3 sequences, with about 22% seen just once and approximately 0.5% held by the top ten. This same sample was also part of a study on yellow fever vaccine responses in identical twins.

Sample: CD4+ T cells sorted from blood. J is TRBJ1-5 and V is TRBV7-9, with 10 bases identical to TRBD1. The TCR comes from a woman aged 18-29 years in good health. The CDR3 region is CASSLGTGVVKPQHF. DNA of the CDR3: TGTGCCAGCAGCTTGGGGACAGGGGTTGTCAAGCCCCAGCATTTT.